These 23 T cell receptor beta chains were sequenced from one sample in a study of beta chain features in type 1 diabetes. Points from the study as a whole: Moderately but significantly shorter TCRB CDR3s were found in Type 1 diabetes patients in all four CD4+ subsets.

The study reverse transcribed the entire isolated RNA, so it sequenced expressed TCRB transcripts. Sequencing used immunoSEQ multiplex PCR; TCRdb keeps in-frame clones, though not all of them. The data show a few hundred thousand clones, 15% to 20% seen once. These receptors have no identified antigens. Sequenced input: naive CD4+ T cells from blood. All receptors come from a man aged 25-40 years with type 1 diabetes.

The chain is built from TRBV25-1 and TRBJ2-3; D is undetermined. Between the trimmed V and J ends, which lost 4 bases and 2 bases, there was a span of 7 bases. Germline V gene sequence: CDR1 MGHDK, CDR2 SYGVNS. This CDR3 is built from 13 residues. Here the CDR3 DNA reads TGTGCCAGCAGTGCCAGCGACACAGATACGCAGTATTTT. Translated: CASSASDTDTQYF.

CDR3 in amino acids: CAISGRGQGAPKETQYF. In nucleotides, the CDR3 is TGTGCCATCAGTGGGCGAGGACAGGGGGCACCGAAAGAGACCCAGTACTTC. The chain couples TRBV10-3 to TRBJ2-5; 11 bases align to TRBD1. Trimming cost V 4 bases and J 3 bases; bases outside gene matches: 10. From germline, CDR1 is ENHRY and CDR2 SYGVKD. The CDR3 totals 17 residues.

This clone came up a few times. This chain links TRBV13 with TRBJ2-3; a weak D match, TRBD1 (7 bases). The germline CDR1 and CDR2 sequences are PRHDT and FYEKMQ (reference sequence). The CDR3 extends over 14 amino acids. V gave up 4 bases and J gave up 4 bases, with 12 bases separating them. CDR3 sequence (DNA): TGTGCCAGCAGCTCCGCCAGGGGGGCAGATACGCAGTATTTT. Amino acid sequence: CASSSARGADTQYF.

V is TRBV2 and J is TRBJ1-3, with D possibly matching TRBD1 (6 bases). Germline CDR1 SNHLY, CDR2 FYNNEI. The V and J ends lost 7 bases and 0 bases respectively, with 10 bases between them. This CDR3 has 14 residues. CDR3 in amino acids: CASIRDNSGNTIYF. The CDR3 nucleotides read TGTGCCAGCATTCGGGACAACTCTGGAAACACCATATATTTT.

There are a few counts of this clone. The chain combines TRBV5-1 with TRBJ2-7, with D unclear. This CDR3 has 13 amino acids. Germline V CDR1 and CDR2: SGHRS, YFSETQ. V was cut by 0 bases and J by 3 bases, with 7 bases left in between. The CDR3 region is CASSLAASYEQYF. CDR3 in DNA: TGCGCCAGCAGCTTGGCGGCTAGCTACGAGCAGTACTTC.

In DNA form, the CDR3 reads TGCAGCGCCGGGACACCCGACACCGGGGAGCTGTTTTTT. Residues: CSAGTPDTGELFF. The chain employs TRBV29-1 and TRBJ2-2; possible D gene TRBD1, 6 bases. CDR3 length: 13 amino acids. The V end lost 7 bases, the J end lost 3 bases, and 12 bases lay between the germline ends. In germline, CDR1 is SQVTM, CDR2 ANQGSEA.

The chain recombines TRBV7-2 with TRBJ2-3; 7 bases map to TRBD2. Losses at the gene ends were 5 bases for V and 0 bases for J; bases not matched to a gene: 5. The CDR3 covers 15 residues. Germline CDR1 is SGHTA and CDR2 is FQGNSA. CDR3 region: CASSRLADSTDTQYF. CDR3 in DNA: TGTGCCAGCAGCCGTCTAGCGGATAGCACAGATACGCAGTATTTT.

This clone came up a few times. The rearrangement uses TRBV29-1 and TRBJ2-2, with D possibly being TRBD1 or TRBD2 (5 bases each). The V gene's germline CDR1 is SQVTM and CDR2 ANQGSEA. CDR3 length: 14 residues. The ends were cut back, 7 bases at V and 0 bases at J, with 12 bases in the middle. CDR3 DNA sequence: TGCAGCGCGGGGCCACCCGCGAACACCGGGGAGCTGTTTTTT. Translating it yields CSAGPPANTGELFF.

The chain employs TRBV28 and TRBJ2-4, with D tentatively TRBD1 (6 bases). CDR3 length: 16 amino acids. Per germline, CDR1 MDHEN and CDR2 SYDVKM. The V and J ends lost 1 base and 7 bases respectively, with 17 bases between them. As DNA, the CDR3 is TGTGCCAGCAGTTTATTGGGCAGGGGAACTGTCAACATTCAGTACTTC. Its translation is CASSLLGRGTVNIQYF.

This clone was counted a few times. The J gene is TRBJ2-5, the V gene TRBV6-5; D is unresolved. The CDR3 extends over 13 amino acids. The germline gives CDR1 MNHEY, CDR2 SVGAGI. The ends were cut back, 10 bases at V and 0 bases at J, with 12 bases in the middle. As DNA, the CDR3 is TGTGCCACCAGCTACTCGTACCAAGAGACCCAGTACTTC. This codes for CATSYSYQETQYF.

As regards this clone: The identical CDR3 is also encoded by other nucleotide sequences in the sample. CDR3 residues: CASSSGTDTQYF. DNA of the CDR3: TGTGCCAGCAGTTCCGGGACAGATACGCAGTATTTT. This chain joins TRBV2 and TRBJ2-3; D not resolved. This CDR3 is 12 amino acids long. CDR1 is SNHLY and CDR2 is FYNNEI in the germline V gene. V lost 5 bases and J 3 bases, leaving 6 bases between the germline ends. Combining the CDR3 with reference TRBV2 and TRBJ2-3 gives the whole variable domain EPEVTQTPSHQVTQMGQEVILRCVPISNHLYFYWYRQILGQKVEFLVSFYNNEISEKSEIFDDQFSVERPDGSNFTLKIRSTKLEDSAMYFCASSSGTDTQYFGPGTRLTVL.

The genes are TRBV4-2 and TRBJ2-2; D possibly uses TRBD1 or TRBD2 (5 bases each). Germline loops: CDR1 LGHNA, CDR2 YNFKEQ. Trimming cost V 1 base and J 2 bases, with 11 bases left between them. The CDR3 runs to 16 residues. The CDR3 reads CASSQVDGGNTGELFF. CDR3 in DNA: TGTGCCAGCAGCCAAGTTGATGGGGGAAACACCGGGGAGCTGTTTTTT.

The rearrangement links TRBV7-8 to TRBJ2-7; 9 bases align to TRBD1. The germline V gene has CDR1 SGHVS and CDR2 FQNEAQ. CDR3 size: 15 residues. The V gene end was trimmed by 2 bases and the J gene end by 9 bases; junction bases not matched to a gene: 11. The CDR3 protein is CASSLPGTGSRMQYF. The CDR3 nucleotides are TGTGCCAGCAGCTTACCCGGGACAGGGTCTAGGATGCAGTACTTC.

V usage is TRBV7-9 and J usage is TRBJ2-1; no reliable D call. CDR3 length: 10 residues. CDR1 and CDR2 from the germline V gene are SEHNR and FQNEAQ (reference sequence). Trimming stripped 4 bases from V and 9 bases from J, with 4 bases between. In nucleotides, the CDR3 is TGTGCCAGCAGCTCTATTGAGCAGTTCTTC. Its protein is CASSSIEQFF. The variable domain in full, completed from reference TRBV7-9 and TRBJ2-1, reads DTGVSQNPRHKITKRGQNVTFRCDPISEHNRLYWYRQTLGQGPEFLTYFQNEAQLEKSRLLSDRFSAERPKGSFSTLEIQRTEQGDSAMYLCASSSIEQFFGPGTRLTVL.

The sample holds a few counts of this clone. The chain is built from TRBV5-6 and TRBJ1-2; D might be TRBD1 (6 bases). Trimming removed 3 bases from V and 4 bases from J, with 13 bases in between. Per germline, CDR1 SGHDT and CDR2 YYEEEE. CDR3 length: 14 residues. The CDR3 nucleotides read TGTGCCAGCAGCTCAAACAGGGCAGGCTATGGCTACACCTTC. The encoded protein is CASSSNRAGYGYTF.

This chain uses TRBV18 with TRBJ1-1; D unclear. The CDR3 sequence is 13 residues long. Germline lookup yields CDR1 KGHSH and CDR2 LQKENI. Deletions cut 2 bases from V and 8 bases from J, with 12 bases between. In nucleotides, the CDR3 is TGTGCCAGCTCACCATCACAAGTTGCGGAAGCTTTCTTT. The encoded protein is CASSPSQVAEAFF.

This clone was seen a handful of times. J is TRBJ2-2 and V is TRBV29-1, with D uncertain. Between the trimmed V and J ends, which lost 6 bases and 2 bases, there was a span of 7 bases. In germline, CDR1 is SQVTM, CDR2 ANQGSEA. There are 12 residues in the CDR3. CDR3 protein: CSVRANTGELFF. The DNA of the CDR3 is TGCAGCGTCAGAGCTAACACCGGGGAGCTGTTTTTT.

V usage is TRBV29-1 and J usage is TRBJ1-1; tentative D call: TRBD1 (6 bases). Germline values: CDR1 SQVTM, CDR2 ANQGSEA. The CDR3 contains 12 residues. Deletions cut 3 bases from V and 9 bases from J, with 14 bases between. Here the CDR3 DNA reads TGCAGCGTTGATGTAGGGGGGGCCCAAGCTTTCTTT. Translation gives CSVDVGGAQAFF.

This clone was detected only a few times. V gene TRBV11-2 combines with J gene TRBJ1-4; D is ambiguous. The germline V and J ends were trimmed by 1 base and 8 bases, with 8 bases remaining between them. Germline V gene lookup returns CDR1 SGHAT and CDR2 FQNNGV. This CDR3 comprises 13 residues. The CDR3 sequence is CASSLVSREKLFF. The CDR3, as DNA: TGTGCCAGCAGCTTAGTAAGCAGGGAAAAACTGTTTTTT.

In its sample, this clone was seen a few times. The rearrangement uses TRBV7-9 and TRBJ1-5; D is possibly TRBD1 (6 bases). The V gene's germline CDR1 is SEHNR and CDR2 FQNEAQ (reference sequence). The ends were cut back, 6 bases at V and 2 bases at J, with 11 bases in the middle. The CDR3 covers 14 residues. The CDR3 protein is CASSQDSRNQPQHF. Written as DNA, the CDR3 is TGTGCCAGCAGTCAGGACAGTCGCAATCAGCCCCAGCATTTT. Full variable domain (outside the CDR3, taken from reference TRBV7-9 and TRBJ1-5): DTGVSQNPRHKITKRGQNVTFRCDPISEHNRLYWYRQTLGQGPEFLTYFQNEAQLEKSRLLSDRFSAERPKGSFSTLEIQRTEQGDSAMYLCASSQDSRNQPQHFGDGTRLSIL.

This clone was seen once. V is TRBV30 and J is TRBJ2-7; TRBD1 or TRBD2 may be the D gene (5 bases each). Trimming removed 2 bases at V and 6 bases at J, with 14 bases between. The CDR3 totals 13 residues. Germline CDR1 and CDR2: GTSNPN and SVGIG (reference sequence). CDR3 DNA: TGTGCCTGGAGTCCCGGGACGCCCGGCGAGCAGTACTTC. Its protein product is CAWSPGTPGEQYF.

A few counts support this clone. This chain uses TRBV10-3 with TRBJ1-1, with D possibly matching TRBD1 (6 bases). The CDR3 loop spans 15 amino acids. From germline, CDR1 is ENHRY and CDR2 SYGVKD. V lost 4 bases and J lost 2, with 14 bases in between. The CDR3 bases are TGTGCCATCAGTGGAGGGACACTACCTAACACTGAAGCTTTCTTT. Protein: CAISGGTLPNTEAFF.

This clone occurred a few times. J is TRBJ1-5 and V is TRBV30; D gene ambiguous. The germline V gene has CDR1 GTSNPN and CDR2 SVGIG (reference sequence). V was trimmed by 2 bases and J by 0 bases, leaving 5 bases between them. The CDR3 consists of 13 residues. CDR3 bases: TGTGCCTGGAGTTCGTATAGCAATCAGCCCCAGCATTTT. It specifies CAWSSYSNQPQHF. Looking up the rest from reference TRBV30 and TRBJ1-5 gives the full variable domain: SQTIHQWPATLVQPVGSPLSLECTVEGTSNPNLYWYRQAAGRGLQLLFYSVGIGQISSEVPQNLSASRPQDRQFILSSKKLLLSDSGFYLCAWSSYSNQPQHFGDGTRLSIL.